Sequencing of this T cell receptor (beta chain) was carried out in a study of control samples from healthy donors and cancer patients. Germline CDR1 is SGHNT and CDR2 is YENEEA. There are 14 residues in the CDR3. With 3 bases removed from V and 4 bases from J, the gap between germline ends came to 12 bases. The method was immunoSEQ multiplex PCR; TCRdb's version includes in-frame clones alone and lacks a portion of them. The profile shows 120,000 or so clones, roughly 87% of them singletons. The rearrangement uses TRBV11-3 and TRBJ1-1; D is uncertain. The receptor was isolated from a man aged 18-30 years in good health. The source material was blood. The CDR3 loop is CASSFNRWSTEAFF. The CDR3 DNA reads as TGTGCCAGCAGCTTCAACCGCTGGAGCACTGAAGCTTTCTTT.